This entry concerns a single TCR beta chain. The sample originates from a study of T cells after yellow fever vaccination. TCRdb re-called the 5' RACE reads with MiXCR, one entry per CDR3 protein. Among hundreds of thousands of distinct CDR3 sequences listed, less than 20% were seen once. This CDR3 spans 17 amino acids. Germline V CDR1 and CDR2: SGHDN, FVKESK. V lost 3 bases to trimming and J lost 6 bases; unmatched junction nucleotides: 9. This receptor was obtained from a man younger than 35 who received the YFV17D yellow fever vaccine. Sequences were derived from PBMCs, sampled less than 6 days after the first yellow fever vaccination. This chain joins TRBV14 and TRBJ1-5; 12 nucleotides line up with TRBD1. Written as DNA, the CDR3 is TGTGCCAGCAGCCAGGGGTGGGGACAGGGGGCTAGTCAGCCCCAGCATTTT. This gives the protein CASSQGWGQGASQPQHF.